Listed here are 10 T cell receptor beta chains from one sample, sequenced in a study of cytotoxic CD8 clonotypes in ibrutinib-treated CLL. Assay used: immunoSEQ multiplex PCR; TCRdb lists only in-frame clones, some missing. The data show 150,000 or so clones, 81% seen once. Specimen: PBMCs, collected after 12 months of ibrutinib treatment. These receptors originate from a human donor with chronic lymphocytic leukemia.

V usage is TRBV5-1 and J usage is TRBJ2-1; 7 nucleotides match TRBD1. The CDR3 consists of 16 residues. Germline CDR1 is SGHRS and CDR2 is YFSETQ. The ends lost 3 bases at V and 3 bases at J; junction bases unmatched: 9. CDR3 residues: CASSSRDRDGYNEQFF. For the CDR3, the DNA is TGCGCCAGCAGCTCAAGGGACAGAGACGGCTACAATGAGCAGTTCTTC.

The rearrangement joins TRBV19 to TRBJ2-5; unclear D gene. The V gene lost 5 bases and the J gene lost 5 bases, with 12 bases spanning the gap. Germline values: CDR1 LNHDA, CDR2 SQIVND (reference sequence). CDR3 length: 13 residues. CDR3 residues: CASSQSSWETQYF. CDR3 coding DNA: TGTGCCAGTAGTCAAAGTAGCTGGGAGACCCAGTACTTC.

This sequence joins TRBV7-2 and TRBJ1-5, with D uncertain. Germline CDR1 SGHTA, CDR2 FQGNSA. V shed 1 base and J shed 2 bases, with 15 bases lying between them. The CDR3 is 17 residues long. The CDR3 loop reads CASSLGATARGNQPQHF. The CDR3 DNA reads as TGTGCCAGCAGCTTAGGGGCAACAGCGAGGGGCAATCAGCCCCAGCATTTT.

V is TRBV7-2 and J is TRBJ2-7; D might be TRBD1 or TRBD2, each matching 6 bases. V lost 0 bases to trimming and J lost 4 bases, with 13 bases between them. The germline V gene has CDR1 SGHTA and CDR2 FQGNSA. The CDR3 extends over 15 amino acids. CDR3 nucleotides: TGTGCCAGCAGCTTAGCAGGGGGGTCGAGGTACGAGCAGTACTTC. This translates into CASSLAGGSRYEQYF.

This chain joins TRBV30 and TRBJ1-6, with D hard to call. Germline CDR1 GTSNPN, CDR2 SVGIG (reference sequence). V was trimmed by 8 bases and J by 8 bases, leaving 7 bases between them. This CDR3 is built from 10 residues. The CDR3 loop is CAGFDSPLHF. Here the CDR3 DNA reads TGTGCCGGTTTCGATTCACCCCTCCACTTT. The whole variable domain, remainder taken from reference TRBV30 and TRBJ1-6, is SQTIHQWPATLVQPVGSPLSLECTVEGTSNPNLYWYRQAAGRGLQLLFYSVGIGQISSEVPQNLSASRPQDRQFILSSKKLLLSDSGFYLCAGFDSPLHFGNGTRLTVT.

The genes are TRBV5-1 and TRBJ1-2, with 10 bases that match TRBD1. With V trimmed by 3 bases and J by 5 bases, 1 base remained unmatched. The length of the CDR3 is 13 residues. The germline gives CDR1 SGHRS, CDR2 YFSETQ. This CDR3 is CASSWGQGYGYTF. In nucleotides, the CDR3 is TGCGCCAGCAGCTGGGGACAGGGGTATGGCTACACCTTC.

The chain links TRBV28 to TRBJ2-5; possibly TRBD2 for D (7 bases). Germline lookup yields CDR1 MDHEN and CDR2 SYDVKM. CDR3 length equals 14 residues. V was trimmed by 7 bases and J by 5 bases, leaving 17 bases between them. As DNA, the CDR3 is TGTGCCAGCAAGGTGGGGGGGGCTCGGGAGACCCAGTACTTC. Translated, it gives CASKVGGARETQYF.

V is TRBV29-1 and J is TRBJ1-2; D may be TRBD1 (5 bases). Germline V gene lookup returns CDR1 SQVTM and CDR2 ANQGSEA. The CDR3 totals 15 residues. Trimming left V 6 bases short and J 0 bases short, with 17 bases between. The CDR3 DNA follows: TGCAGCGTGGGCACCGGGACGGTAACTAACTATGGCTACACCTTC. Amino acids: CSVGTGTVTNYGYTF.

This clone showed up just a few times. The chain has TRBV7-6 and TRBJ1-3; D is undetermined. The CDR3 covers 16 residues. V lost 1 base to trimming and J lost 0 bases, with 10 bases between them. Germline V gene sequence: CDR1 SGHVS, CDR2 FNYEAQ. CDR3 residues: CASSLGTPGSGNTIYF. In DNA, the CDR3 is TGTGCCAGCAGCTTAGGGACGCCCGGCTCTGGAAACACCATATATTTT.

The rearrangement joins TRBV19 to TRBJ2-5, with D perhaps matching TRBD1 or TRBD2 (5 bases each). With 6 bases removed from V and 0 bases from J, the gap between germline ends came to 17 bases. Germline-derived CDR1 and CDR2 are LNHDA and SQIVND (reference sequence). The CDR3 sequence is 16 residues long. In DNA, the CDR3 is TGTGCCAGTAGCCTGGGGGAATTTCGCTACCAAGAGACCCAGTACTTC. Amino acid sequence: CASSLGEFRYQETQYF.